This TCR beta chain was profiled in a study of tissue T cells after allogeneic stem cell transplantation. Measured with immunoSEQ multiplex PCR; TCRdb has only the in-frame clones, and not every one. Here the sample spans 2,500 to 3,500 clones, approximately 48% being singletons. General study findings and limits: Motif-based clustering found tissue-specific repertoire signatures shared across patients, though few clones were shared. Only a limited share of tissue TCRs appeared in blood or spleen.

The CDR3 spans 15 residues. Trimming removed 0 bases from V and 4 bases from J, with 11 bases in between. Germline V gene sequence: CDR1 SGHLS, CDR2 HYDKME. Comment on this clone: Antigen unknown. Gene names refer to mouse genes. Sequencing ends 1 residue short of the CDR3 end; the germline J gene provides the rest.

Time point described: mouse harvest day 14 after allogeneic transplant. The graft held 10^6 splenic CD5+ T cells and 10^7 T-cell-depleted bone marrow cells. Mice had MHC-mismatched B6 into BALB/c GVHD, sampled day 7 or 14. V and J are TRBV12-2 and TRBJ2-2, with D possibly being TRBD1 (6 bases). Sequenced: lymph node tissue. This TCR was recovered from a female BALB/c mouse given C57BL/6 T cells with graft-versus-host disease after an allogeneic hematopoietic cell transplant. The sequenced CDR3 bases are TGTGCCAGCTCTCTCGAGGGGACAATCACCGGGCAGCTCTAC. It is translated as CASSLEGTITGQLY. The whole CDR3 is CASSLEGTITGQLYF.